Presented here are 28 T cell receptor beta chains from one specimen sequenced in a study of cytomegalovirus exposure and HLA in healthy donors. The PCR was carried out with 60 Vbeta primers and 13 Jbeta primers. The table came from immunoSEQ multiplex PCR; TCRdb's copy has only in-frame clones and leaves some out. The sample lists approximately 290,000 clones, 80% occurring once. The sample taken for sequencing was PBMCs. The receptors shown here come from a girl aged 2-10 years in good health and CMV-seronegative.

The rearrangement joins TRBV5-4 to TRBJ2-3; 7 bases map to TRBD2. The trim removed 0 bases at V and 1 base at J, leaving 2 bases unmatched. Germline V gene sequence: CDR1 SGHNT, CDR2 YYREEE (reference sequence). The CDR3 is made up of 15 amino acids. DNA of the CDR3: TGTGCCAGCAGCTTGGCGGGGGGTCGCACAGATACGCAGTATTTT. Amino acids: CASSLAGGRTDTQYF.

The rearrangement joins TRBV27 to TRBJ1-6, with D unclear. The CDR3 contains 14 residues. From germline, CDR1 is MNHEY and CDR2 SMNVEV (reference sequence). V dropped 8 bases and J dropped 9 bases, with 17 bases sitting between them. The CDR3 DNA is TGTGCCAGCCGAACTACTACCGAACGTTCACCCCTCCACTTT. Translated, it gives CASRTTTERSPLHF.

The chain uses TRBV18 and TRBJ1-1; 9 bases agree with TRBD1. Per the germline V gene, CDR1 is KGHSH and CDR2 is LQKENI. Trimming cost V 6 bases and J 1 base; bases outside gene matches: 9. This CDR3 contains 16 residues. The chain's CDR3 is CASSRDRAIRNTEAFF. CDR3 DNA: TGTGCCAGCTCCCGGGACAGGGCGATACGGAACACTGAAGCTTTCTTT.

The rearrangement uses TRBV6-1 and TRBJ2-1; 8 bases line up with TRBD1. CDR3 size: 15 residues. Trimming at V came to 6 bases and at J to 2 bases, leaving 6 bases not matched to a gene. The germline V gene encodes CDR1 MNHNS and CDR2 SASEGT. The CDR3 sequence: CASRRQGNPYNEQFF. For the CDR3, the DNA is TGTGCCAGCAGAAGACAGGGGAACCCCTACAATGAGCAGTTCTTC.

J is TRBJ2-2 and V is TRBV11-2, with a possible D match to TRBD2 (6 bases). From germline, CDR1 is SGHAT and CDR2 FQNNGV. This CDR3 has 15 amino acids. V was clipped by 4 bases and J by 5 bases, with 14 bases between them. The CDR3 is CASSYGGVGTGELFF. Here the CDR3 DNA reads TGTGCCAGCAGCTACGGGGGAGTGGGTACCGGGGAGCTGTTTTTT.

The chain carries TRBV9 and TRBJ2-5; D is perhaps TRBD2 (6 bases). The CDR3 runs 16 residues. Germline-derived CDR1 and CDR2 are SGDLS and YYNGEE. Trimming took off 4 bases at V and 5 bases at J, with 21 bases between the two ends. CDR3 in amino acids: CASSHHRDSSRETQYF. The DNA for the CDR3 is TGTGCCAGCAGCCACCACCGGGACTCCTCGCGCGAGACCCAGTACTTC.

This clone showed up just once. The rearrangement links TRBV9 to TRBJ1-1; possibly TRBD1 for D (6 bases). Trimming took off 3 bases at V and 3 bases at J, with 12 bases between the two ends. The length of the CDR3 is 14 residues. Germline loops: CDR1 SGDLS, CDR2 YYNGEE. CDR3 coding DNA: TGTGCCAGCAGCGCCTCAGGGGAATACACTGAAGCTTTCTTT. Amino acids: CASSASGEYTEAFF. The entire variable domain, with the rest obtained from reference TRBV9 and TRBJ1-1, is as follows: DSGVTQTPKHLITATGQRVTLRCSPRSGDLSVYWYQQSLDQGLQFLIQYYNGEERAKGNILERFSAQQFPDLHSELNLSSLELGDSALYFCASSASGEYTEAFFGQGTRLTVV.

The V call is TRBV4-1, the J call TRBJ2-7; 9 bases match TRBD2. The CDR3 has 15 residues. V shed 6 bases and J 3 bases; nucleotides not matched to a gene: 9. Germline CDR1 MGHRA, CDR2 YSYEKL. The CDR3 region has the DNA TGCGCCAGCAGATCAACCCCTAGCGGGATCTACGAGCAGTACTTC. Its protein is CASRSTPSGIYEQYF.

The V and J genes are TRBV28 and TRBJ1-2; D is ambiguous. CDR1 MDHEN and CDR2 SYDVKM come from the germline V gene. The V and J ends lost 2 bases and 0 bases respectively, with 13 bases between them. The CDR3 covers 16 residues. The CDR3 coding sequence is TGTGCCAGCAGTTTAGGGCCGCACACAGCTAACTATGGCTACACCTTC. Its translation: CASSLGPHTANYGYTF.

CDR3 in DNA: TGTGCCAGTGCCCTATCTCTAATTCCGTGCTGTAGCACTGAAGCTTTCTTT. It encodes CASALSLIPCCSTEAFF. J is TRBJ1-1 and V is TRBV19; D uncertain. This CDR3 comprises 17 residues. Germline-derived CDR1 and CDR2 are LNHDA and SQIVND (reference sequence). V lost 8 bases and J lost 4, with 26 bases in between.

The chain combines TRBV7-8 with TRBJ1-6; 7 nucleotides line up with TRBD1. V was clipped by 4 bases and J by 3 bases; unmatched bases: 9. Germline V gene data show CDR1 as SGHVS and CDR2 as FQNEAQ. CDR3 length equals 17 residues. The CDR3 sequence: CASSSPGQPFYNSPLHF. The CDR3 coding sequence is TGTGCCAGCAGCTCGCCGGGACAGCCTTTCTATAATTCACCCCTCCACTTT.

Only a few counts were recorded for this clone. J is TRBJ2-1 and V is TRBV5-1; D is undetermined. The V end lost 1 base, the J end lost 5 bases, and 4 bases lay between the germline ends. Germline CDR1 SGHRS, CDR2 YFSETQ. The CDR3 has 12 amino acids. For the CDR3, the DNA is TGCGCCAGCAGCTTGATAGACAATGAGCAGTTCTTC. It codes for CASSLIDNEQFF.

V and J are TRBV27 and TRBJ2-5, with 10 positions matching TRBD2. The CDR3 spans 15 residues. V lost 10 bases to trimming and J lost 4 bases; unmatched junction nucleotides: 12. CDR1 MNHEY and CDR2 SMNVEV come from the germline V gene (reference sequence). The CDR3, as DNA: TGTGCCACCAAGGATTCAGCGGGAGGGCTAGAGACCCAGTACTTC. Amino acid sequence: CATKDSAGGLETQYF.

The chain recombines TRBV10-1 with TRBJ1-2; weak D call: TRBD1 (5 bases). Germline V gives CDR1 WNHNN, CDR2 SYGVQD (reference sequence). CDR3 size: 13 residues. V shed 10 bases and J shed 0 bases, with 12 bases lying between them. CDR3 nucleotide sequence: TGCGCCAATTGCACGACAGCTAACTATGGCTACACCTTC. It is translated as CANCTTANYGYTF.

This clone was detected a few times. This chain connects TRBV10-3 to TRBJ2-2; 9 bases map to TRBD2. After removal of 10 bases from V and 5 bases from J, the junction contained 5 bases not matched to a gene. Per the germline V gene, CDR1 is ENHRY and CDR2 is SYGVKD. This CDR3 is 13 amino acids long. The DNA for the CDR3 is TGTGCCAACAGGGGACTAGCTACCGGGGAGCTGTTTTTT. Protein: CANRGLATGELFF.

The chain carries TRBV7-9 and TRBJ1-1; perhaps TRBD1 as D (6 bases). CDR1 is SEHNR, CDR2 FQNEAQ, per germline (reference sequence). The CDR3 runs to 16 residues. The germline V and J ends were trimmed by 5 bases and 11 bases, with 27 bases remaining between them. The CDR3 sequence: CASSPALVGGAQLAFF. CDR3 DNA sequence: TGTGCCAGCAGCCCGGCCCTCGTTGGGGGCGCTCAGCTTGCTTTCTTT.

A remark on this clone: One end of the junction fails to match germline, which may point to a read error. This chain joins TRBV7-9 and TRBJ1-1; the D is unclear. The CDR3 covers 13 residues. The germline V gene has CDR1 SEHNR and CDR2 FQNEAQ (reference sequence). CDR3 residues: CSSTLGDNTEAFF. CDR3 DNA: TGTTCCAGCACCCTCGGGGATAACACTGAAGCTTTCTTT.

This rearrangement joins TRBV5-1 to TRBJ2-1; 9 bases fit TRBD2. Trimming at V came to 2 bases and at J to 2 bases, leaving 2 bases not matched to a gene. The CDR3 spans 15 residues. Germline V gene sequence: CDR1 SGHRS, CDR2 YFSETQ. The CDR3 reads CASSFSGGPYNEQFF. In nucleotides, the CDR3 is TGCGCCAGCAGCTTTAGCGGGGGCCCCTACAATGAGCAGTTCTTC. Filled out from reference TRBV5-1 and TRBJ2-1, the complete variable domain reads KAGVTQTPRYLIKTRGQQVTLSCSPISGHRSVSWYQQTPGQGLQFLFEYFSETQRNKGNFPGRFSGRQFSNSRSEMNVSTLELGDSALYLCASSFSGGPYNEQFFGPGTRLTVL.

The V gene is TRBV23-1, the J gene TRBJ2-7; 12 bases are shared with TRBD2. TRBV23-1 is flagged as an ORF with uncertain function. V trimming: 5 bases; J trimming: 0 bases; junction bases outside the gene matches: 5. The CDR3 consists of 16 residues. DNA for the CDR3: TGCGCCAGCAGTGGGACTAGCGGGCCGTCCTCCTACGAGCAGTACTTC. Translating it yields CASSGTSGPSSYEQYF.

This chain uses TRBV7-9 with TRBJ1-4, with no clear D. This CDR3 region has 17 residues. Trimming removed 4 bases from V and 4 bases from J, with 19 bases in between. Germline V gives CDR1 SEHNR, CDR2 FQNEAQ (reference sequence). In DNA form, the CDR3 reads TGTGCCAGCAGCTCGGACCAAAACCGCGGGATTAATGAAAAACTGTTTTTT. Protein: CASSSDQNRGINEKLFF.

The V call is TRBV5-1, the J call TRBJ1-4, with a tentative D call TRBD1 (5 bases). V shed 0 bases and J shed 5 bases, with 14 bases lying between them. Germline V CDR1 and CDR2: SGHRS, YFSETQ. The CDR3 spans 16 residues. CDR3 in amino acids: CASSLEGRVVNEKLFF. CDR3 nucleotide sequence: TGCGCCAGCAGCTTGGAGGGCAGGGTTGTAAATGAAAAACTGTTTTTT.

This rearrangement joins TRBV7-9 to TRBJ2-7, with D unclear. The CDR3 length is 14 residues. The germline V gene encodes CDR1 SEHNR and CDR2 FQNEAQ (reference sequence). V was pared by 1 base and J by 3 bases, with 10 bases between. The CDR3 spells CASSLGIKSYEQYF. CDR3 nucleotides: TGTGCCAGCAGCTTAGGCATAAAGAGCTACGAGCAGTACTTC.

The chain couples TRBV28 to TRBJ1-2; D gene ambiguous. V lost 3 bases and J lost 0, with 8 bases in between. Germline lookup yields CDR1 MDHEN and CDR2 SYDVKM. The CDR3 covers 14 residues. Here the CDR3 reads CASSFSLTNYGYTF. The CDR3, as DNA: TGTGCCAGCAGTTTTAGTCTAACTAACTATGGCTACACCTTC.

The V call is TRBV19, the J call TRBJ2-1; no reliable D call. The CDR3 spans 14 residues. V lost 8 bases and J 3 bases, leaving 14 bases between the germline ends. Germline-derived CDR1 and CDR2 are LNHDA and SQIVND (reference sequence). CDR3 DNA: TGTGCCAGTGCAGGAACCCCTCTCTACAATGAGCAGTTCTTC. As protein: CASAGTPLYNEQFF. Combining the CDR3 with reference TRBV19 and TRBJ2-1 gives the whole variable domain DGGITQSPKYLFRKEGQNVTLSCEQNLNHDAMYWYRQDPGQGLRLIYYSQIVNDFQKGDIAEGYSVSREKKESFPLTVTSAQKNPTAFYLCASAGTPLYNEQFFGPGTRLTVL.

The CDR3 DNA reads as TGTGCCAGCAGCTCTCGGACTAGCGGGAACTACGAGCAGTACTTC. Amino acid sequence: CASSSRTSGNYEQYF. The chain recombines TRBV5-8 with TRBJ2-7, with TRBD2 matching over 12 bases. V gave up 3 bases and J gave up 3 bases; unmatched junction bases: 4. Per the germline V gene, CDR1 is SGHTS and CDR2 is YDEGEE. The CDR3 length is 15 residues.

The V gene is TRBV4-2, the J gene TRBJ2-1; TRBD2 matches 12 bases. Trimming removed 0 bases from V and 10 bases from J; junction bases left unmatched: 13. The CDR3 has 18 residues. The germline V gene has CDR1 LGHNA and CDR2 YNFKEQ. The CDR3 here is CASSQDRRLAGVLPEQFF. CDR3 bases: TGTGCCAGCAGCCAAGATCGTCGACTAGCGGGAGTCCTCCCCGAGCAGTTCTTC.

This chain connects TRBV7-2 to TRBJ2-5; TRBD2 matches 7 bases. The V gene end was trimmed by 4 bases and the J gene end by 5 bases; junction bases not matched to a gene: 4. The CDR3 covers 13 residues. The germline V gene encodes CDR1 SGHTA and CDR2 FQGNSA. Here the CDR3 DNA reads TGTGCCAGCAGCTCTGGGACTATTGAGACCCAGTACTTC. It encodes CASSSGTIETQYF.

The chain recombines TRBV2 with TRBJ2-5; TRBD1 matches at 10 bases. CDR3 length: 12 residues. Germline V gives CDR1 SNHLY, CDR2 FYNNEI. V was clipped by 8 bases and J by 5 bases; unmatched bases: 2. The CDR3 region has the DNA TGTGCCAGCGGACAGGGGGGGGAGACCCAGTACTTC. Its protein product is CASGQGGETQYF.